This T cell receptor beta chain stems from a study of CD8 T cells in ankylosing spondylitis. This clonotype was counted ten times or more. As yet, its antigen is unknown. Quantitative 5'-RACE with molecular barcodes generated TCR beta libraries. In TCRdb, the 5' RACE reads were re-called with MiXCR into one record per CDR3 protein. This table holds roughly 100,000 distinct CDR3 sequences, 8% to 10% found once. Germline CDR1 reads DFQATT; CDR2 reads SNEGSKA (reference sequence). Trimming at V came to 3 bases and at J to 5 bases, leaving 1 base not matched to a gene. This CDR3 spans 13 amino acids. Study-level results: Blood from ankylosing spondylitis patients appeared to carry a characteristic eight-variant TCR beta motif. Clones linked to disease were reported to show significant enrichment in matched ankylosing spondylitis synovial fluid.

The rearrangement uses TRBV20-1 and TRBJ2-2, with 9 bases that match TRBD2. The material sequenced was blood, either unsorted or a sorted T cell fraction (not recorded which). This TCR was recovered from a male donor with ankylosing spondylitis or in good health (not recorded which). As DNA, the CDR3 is TGCAGTGCTAGGCTAGCGGGAACCGGGGAGCTGTTTTTT. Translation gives CSARLAGTGELFF.